One sample yielded the 18 T cell receptor beta chains listed below, sequenced in a study of blood T cell repertoires in COVID-19. The table came from immunoSEQ multiplex PCR; TCRdb's copy has only in-frame clones and leaves some out. Of some 150,000 clones in the sample, about 85% are singletons; the top ten hold approximately 5%. Sequenced material: peripheral blood. The receptor source for this set is a woman aged 65 to 85 with COVID-19, enrolled during active disease.

The chain carries TRBV9 and TRBJ1-1, with 7 positions matching TRBD1. The CDR3 totals 17 residues. Germline values: CDR1 SGDLS, CDR2 YYNGEE. Trimming removed 0 bases from V and 2 bases from J; junction bases left unmatched: 10. The CDR3 spells CASSVGIVGQFNTEAFF. The CDR3, as DNA: TGTGCCAGCAGCGTAGGAATTGTGGGACAGTTTAACACTGAAGCTTTCTTT.

This clone was recorded a few times. The V and J genes are TRBV7-6 and TRBJ1-6, with D possibly being TRBD1 (5 bases). Germline loops: CDR1 SGHVS, CDR2 FNYEAQ. V shed 5 bases and J shed 8 bases, with 19 bases lying between them. The CDR3 is made up of 16 amino acids. DNA of the CDR3: TGTGCCAGCAGCCCCCAGCCAGCTGGACAATATTCACCCCTCCACTTT. It specifies CASSPQPAGQYSPLHF.

The rearrangement joins TRBV7-3 to TRBJ2-3; D is possibly TRBD2 (6 bases). V was trimmed by 5 bases and J by 0 bases, leaving 15 bases between them. Germline assignment: CDR1 SGHTA and CDR2 FQGTGA. This CDR3 region has 16 residues. The CDR3 region has the DNA TGTGCCAGCAGCCCCGCCCCGCGGGGTAGCACAGATACGCAGTATTTT. Amino acids: CASSPAPRGSTDTQYF.

This chain links TRBV6-1 with TRBJ2-1; maybe TRBD2 (6 bases). V lost 3 bases and J lost 3, with 9 bases in between. There are 14 residues in the CDR3. CDR1 and CDR2 from the germline V gene are MNHNS and SASEGT. CDR3 residues: CASSDTGSYNEQFF. CDR3 nucleotides: TGTGCCAGCAGTGATACCGGGAGCTACAATGAGCAGTTCTTC.

J is TRBJ2-5 and V is TRBV6-2 or TRBV6-3; 14 nucleotides align to TRBD2. CDR1 is MNHEY, CDR2 SVGEGT, per germline. The CDR3 sequence is 15 residues long. J was trimmed by 5 bases and V by 5 bases; bases with no gene match: 4. The CDR3, as DNA: TGTGCCAGCAGTAGACTAGCGGGGGGGCTGGAGACCCAGTACTTC. This sequence encodes CASSRLAGGLETQYF.

The chain couples TRBV10-1 to TRBJ2-7; weak D call: TRBD1 (7 bases). Germline V gene sequence: CDR1 WNHNN, CDR2 SYGVQD (reference sequence). CDR3 length: 15 residues. Trimming took off 3 bases at V and 2 bases at J, with 14 bases between the two ends. The CDR3 is CASSDSAGGPYEQYF. DNA of the CDR3: TGCGCCAGCAGTGACTCGGCAGGGGGGCCCTACGAGCAGTACTTC.

The V and J genes are TRBV7-9 and TRBJ1-1; D is possibly TRBD1 (5 bases). Trimming took off 5 bases at V and 3 bases at J, with 13 bases between the two ends. Germline V lookup: CDR1 SEHNR, CDR2 FQNEAQ (reference sequence). The CDR3 has 14 residues. The CDR3 nucleotides are TGTGCCAGCAGCCCCCAGGAGGGACACACTGAAGCTTTCTTT. Encoded protein: CASSPQEGHTEAFF.

V usage is TRBV5-1 and J usage is TRBJ2-3; 14 nucleotides line up with TRBD2. The V gene end was trimmed by 4 bases and the J gene end by 0 bases; junction bases not matched to a gene: 10. The CDR3 runs to 19 residues. Germline V lookup: CDR1 SGHRS, CDR2 YFSETQ. The CDR3 DNA sequence: TGCGCCAGCAGCCCCGGGACTAGCGGGAGTATTCCTAGCACAGATACGCAGTATTTT. The encoded protein is CASSPGTSGSIPSTDTQYF. Using reference TRBV5-1 and TRBJ2-3 for the parts outside the CDR3, the full variable domain is KAGVTQTPRYLIKTRGQQVTLSCSPISGHRSVSWYQQTPGQGLQFLFEYFSETQRNKGNFPGRFSGRQFSNSRSEMNVSTLELGDSALYLCASSPGTSGSIPSTDTQYFGPGTRLTVL.

The chain carries TRBV3-1 (or the pseudogene TRBV3-2) and TRBJ2-1; 9 positions agree with TRBD2. V was clipped by 0 bases and J by 9 bases; unmatched bases: 9. The CDR3 has 16 amino acids. Looked up from germline, CDR1 is LGHDT and CDR2 is YNNKEL (reference sequence). The CDR3 reads CASSQDLRGGGSEQFF. In DNA form, the CDR3 reads TGTGCCAGCAGCCAAGATTTGCGGGGGGGCGGGAGTGAGCAGTTCTTC.

The chain has TRBV5-1 and TRBJ1-2, with 10 bases identical to TRBD1. The length of the CDR3 is 16 residues. Germline CDR1 is SGHRS and CDR2 is YFSETQ. With V trimmed by 0 bases and J by 4 bases, 6 bases remained unmatched. CDR3 protein: CASSLGDRGRPYGYTF. The DNA of the CDR3 is TGCGCCAGCAGCTTGGGAGACAGGGGGCGCCCCTATGGCTACACCTTC. The full variable domain, completed using reference TRBV5-1 and TRBJ1-2, is KAGVTQTPRYLIKTRGQQVTLSCSPISGHRSVSWYQQTPGQGLQFLFEYFSETQRNKGNFPGRFSGRQFSNSRSEMNVSTLELGDSALYLCASSLGDRGRPYGYTFGSGTRLTVV.

This chain joins TRBV5-1 and TRBJ2-1, with 8 bases aligning to TRBD2. CDR3 length: 15 residues. With V trimmed by 3 bases and J by 9 bases, 11 bases remained unmatched. The germline CDR1 and CDR2 sequences are SGHRS and YFSETQ. The CDR3 DNA follows: TGCGCCAGCAGCTCCCCCTCGGGGGGGGCGTCTGAGCAGTTCTTC. This codes for CASSSPSGGASEQFF.

V and J are TRBV18 and TRBJ2-7, with D possibly TRBD2 on 6 matching bases. V lost 6 bases and J 3 bases, leaving 15 bases between the germline ends. CDR3 length equals 14 residues. Germline V gene sequence: CDR1 KGHSH, CDR2 LQKENI. CDR3 protein: CASSPAGSGYEQYF. Written as DNA, the CDR3 is TGTGCCAGCTCCCCCGCGGGGTCTGGCTACGAGCAGTACTTC. The variable domain in full, with the rest retrieved from reference TRBV18 and TRBJ2-7, is NAGVMQNPRHLVRRRGQEARLRCSPMKGHSHVYWYRQLPEEGLKFMVYLQKENIIDESGMPKERFSAEFPKEGPSILRIQQVVRGDSAAYFCASSPAGSGYEQYFGPGTRLTVT.

The chain combines TRBV5-1 with TRBJ1-2; maybe TRBD1 (5 bases). Per the germline V gene, CDR1 is SGHRS and CDR2 is YFSETQ. The CDR3 has 12 residues. V lost 4 bases to trimming and J lost 9 bases, with 13 bases between them. In DNA form, the CDR3 reads TGCGCCAGCAGCCCTGGGGGAGGGAGCTACACCTTC. Its translation: CASSPGGGSYTF.

The chain employs TRBV28 and TRBJ1-5, with D unclear. The V and J ends lost 2 bases and 11 bases respectively, with 10 bases between them. Germline V gene data show CDR1 as MDHEN and CDR2 as SYDVKM. The CDR3 has 12 amino acids. The CDR3 region is CASSLPYGTQHF. Written as DNA, the CDR3 is TGTGCCAGCAGTTTACCCTACGGGACCCAGCATTTT.

A single count supports this clone. CDR3 residues: CASSYRETQYF. The CDR3 DNA follows: TGTGCCAGTAGTTACCGGGAGACCCAGTACTTC. This chain links TRBV19 with TRBJ2-5; D is uncertain. V was shortened by 5 bases and J by 5 bases, with 6 bases between the two germline ends. Germline CDR1 reads LNHDA; CDR2 reads SQIVND (reference sequence). The CDR3 consists of 11 residues.

The chain links TRBV2 to TRBJ1-3; weak D call: TRBD1 (6 bases). Germline-derived CDR1 and CDR2 are SNHLY and FYNNEI. V was shortened by 0 bases and J by 4 bases, with 10 bases between the two germline ends. This CDR3 is 15 amino acids long. The CDR3 is CASSEAAGGGNTIYF. The CDR3 DNA follows: TGTGCCAGCAGTGAAGCGGCGGGGGGCGGAAACACCATATATTTT.

A note on this clone: The junction departs from the called germline gene at one end, perhaps through a read error. The V and J genes are TRBV30 and TRBJ2-7; 10 positions agree with TRBD1. Germline CDR1 is GTSNPN and CDR2 is SVGIG (reference sequence). The CDR3 has 15 amino acids. The CDR3 loop reads CAWSPKGQGSSEQYF. The CDR3 DNA reads as TGTGCCTGGAGTCCGAAGGGACAGGGGTCCTCCGAGCAGTACTTC. Variable domain in full (rest from reference TRBV30 and TRBJ2-7): SQTIHQWPATLVQPVGSPLSLECTVEGTSNPNLYWYRQAAGRGLQLLFYSVGIGQISSEVPQNLSASRPQDRQFILSSKKLLLSDSGFYLCAWSPKGQGSSEQYFGPGTRLTVT.

This chain uses TRBV4-1 with TRBJ1-6, with TRBD1 matching over 9 bases. In germline, CDR1 is MGHRA, CDR2 YSYEKL. The V and J ends lost 3 bases and 8 bases, in that order; junction bases with no gene match: 5. The CDR3 is made up of 15 amino acids. The CDR3 bases are TGCGCCAGCAGCCAGGGACAGGGAGGGTATTCACCCCTCCACTTT. It specifies CASSQGQGGYSPLHF.